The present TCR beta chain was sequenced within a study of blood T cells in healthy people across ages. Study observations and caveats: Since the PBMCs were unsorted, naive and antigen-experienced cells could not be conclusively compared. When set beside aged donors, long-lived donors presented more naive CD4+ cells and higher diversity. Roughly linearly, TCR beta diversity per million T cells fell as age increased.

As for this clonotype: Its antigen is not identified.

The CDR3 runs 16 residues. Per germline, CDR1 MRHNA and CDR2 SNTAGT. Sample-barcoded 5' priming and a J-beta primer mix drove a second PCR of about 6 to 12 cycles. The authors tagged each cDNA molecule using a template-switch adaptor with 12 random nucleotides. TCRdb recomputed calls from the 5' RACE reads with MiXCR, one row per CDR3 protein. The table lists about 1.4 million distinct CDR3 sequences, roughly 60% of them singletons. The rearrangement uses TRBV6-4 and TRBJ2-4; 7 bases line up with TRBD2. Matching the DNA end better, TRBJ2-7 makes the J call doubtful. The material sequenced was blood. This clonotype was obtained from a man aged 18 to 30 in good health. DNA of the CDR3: TGTGCCAGCAGTGACTTCCTGGCTAGCGGATACTACGAGCAGTACTTC. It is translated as CASSDFLASGYYEQYF.